Listed here are 31 T cell receptor beta chains from one sample, sequenced in a study of cytomegalovirus exposure and HLA in healthy donors. The PCR was carried out with 60 Vbeta primers and 13 Jbeta primers. Some clones are missing from TCRdb's copy, which holds only in-frame ones; the method was immunoSEQ multiplex PCR. Here the sample spans under 150,000 clones, roughly four fifths being singletons. Input material: PBMCs. Source of these receptors: a boy under 18 in good health and CMV-seronegative.

The chain recombines TRBV6-1 with TRBJ2-3, with D perhaps matching TRBD2 (6 bases). Germline loops: CDR1 MNHNS, CDR2 SASEGT. The CDR3 is made up of 14 amino acids. Trimming left V 7 bases short and J 4 bases short, with 15 bases between. The CDR3 DNA reads TGTGCCAGCACGGGGGAAATTTTAGCAGATACGCAGTATTTT. As protein: CASTGEILADTQYF.

The chain recombines TRBV2 with TRBJ1-3; D might be TRBD1 (6 bases). The CDR3 extends over 15 amino acids. V was cut by 2 bases and J by 3 bases, with 11 bases left in between. Germline-derived CDR1 and CDR2 are SNHLY and FYNNEI. CDR3: CASSELGAFGNTIYF. CDR3 in DNA: TGTGCCAGCAGTGAACTGGGGGCATTTGGAAACACCATATATTTT.

The chain couples TRBV4-2 to TRBJ1-1; D remains unclear. Trimming removed 10 bases at V and 3 bases at J, with 21 bases between. From germline, CDR1 is LGHNA and CDR2 YNFKEQ. The CDR3 length is 15 residues. The CDR3 DNA is TGTGCCACCACCCTGAGGTTGGCCGGCGACACTGAAGCTTTCTTT. Translated: CATTLRLAGDTEAFF.

The genes are TRBV4-1 and TRBJ1-4; D gene unclear. Trimming pared 0 bases from V and 8 bases from J, leaving 7 bases between. CDR1 and CDR2 (germline): MGHRA, YSYEKL. The CDR3 spans 13 residues. DNA of the CDR3: TGCGCCAGCAGCCAAGATCAGAAAGAAAAACTGTTTTTT. Residues: CASSQDQKEKLFF.

This clone was observed a handful of times. The V and J genes are TRBV5-4 and TRBJ1-1; weak D call: TRBD1 (5 bases). The V gene lost 4 bases and the J gene lost 3 bases, with 10 bases spanning the gap. The CDR3 is 13 residues long. Germline lookup yields CDR1 SGHNT and CDR2 YYREEE (reference sequence). The CDR3 nucleotides read TGTGCCAGCAGCCCCCGGGGGGACACTGAAGCTTTCTTT. It codes for CASSPRGDTEAFF. Full variable domain (rest looked up from reference TRBV5-4 and TRBJ1-1): ETGVTQSPTHLIKTRGQQVTLRCSSQSGHNTVSWYQQALGQGPQFIFQYYREEENGRGNFPPRFSGLQFPNYSSELNVNALELDDSALYLCASSPRGDTEAFFGQGTRLTVV.

The chain recombines TRBV5-1 with TRBJ2-7; 9 nucleotides match TRBD1. The CDR3 runs 16 residues. Germline lookup yields CDR1 SGHRS and CDR2 YFSETQ. Trimming took 3 bases from V and 3 from J; bases not matched to a gene: 10. This chain's CDR3 is CASSSSDRGAFYEQYF. CDR3 sequence (DNA): TGCGCCAGCAGCTCCTCGGACAGGGGAGCCTTCTACGAGCAGTACTTC.

This chain joins TRBV29-1 and TRBJ2-1; TRBD1 aligns across 9 bases. Germline values: CDR1 SQVTM, CDR2 ANQGSEA. The trim removed 7 bases at V and 4 bases at J, leaving 8 bases unmatched. The CDR3 length is 14 residues. The CDR3 loop reads CSGCRTGDYNEQFF. CDR3 nucleotides: TGCAGCGGCTGCCGGACAGGGGATTACAATGAGCAGTTCTTC.

CDR3 in DNA: TGCGCCAGCAGCCATCCCCGCGGAGATCGCCATACCAACTATGGCTACACCTTC. Translated, it gives CASSHPRGDRHTNYGYTF. This chain connects TRBV4-1 to TRBJ1-2, with D unresolved. This CDR3 has 18 amino acids. Trimming took 3 bases from V and 2 from J, leaving 22 bases between them. Germline V gene sequence: CDR1 MGHRA, CDR2 YSYEKL.

The rearrangement uses TRBV30 and TRBJ2-7; a weak D match, TRBD1 (6 bases). CDR3 length: 15 amino acids. V gave up 3 bases and J gave up 3 bases, with 18 bases separating them. The V gene's germline CDR1 is GTSNPN and CDR2 SVGIG (reference sequence). The CDR3 DNA follows: TGTGCCTGGAGCTACCTAGGGGGAAGGAGCTACGAGCAGTACTTC. Translating it yields CAWSYLGGRSYEQYF.

The CDR3 coding sequence is TGTGCCAGTACCATACCAGGGTCAGATACGCAGTATTTT. Amino acids: CASTIPGSDTQYF. The chain has TRBV19 and TRBJ2-3; TRBD1 might be the D (5 bases). The CDR3 consists of 13 residues. Germline values: CDR1 LNHDA, CDR2 SQIVND (reference sequence). The V end lost 7 bases, the J end lost 4 bases, and 12 bases lay between the germline ends.

This sequence joins TRBV28 and TRBJ2-3; 10 positions match TRBD2. The ends lost 7 bases at V and 4 bases at J; junction bases unmatched: 11. The CDR3 consists of 16 residues. Germline lookup yields CDR1 MDHEN and CDR2 SYDVKM. CDR3 in amino acids: CASIEGLAGVADTQYF. The CDR3 DNA follows: TGTGCCAGCATCGAGGGCCTAGCGGGAGTTGCAGATACGCAGTATTTT.

The chain couples TRBV10-3 to TRBJ2-3, with D tentatively TRBD2 (5 bases). The CDR3 is 16 residues long. The V gene lost 3 bases and the J gene lost 6 bases, with 19 bases spanning the gap. The germline CDR1 and CDR2 sequences are ENHRY and SYGVKD. The CDR3 bases are TGTGCCATCAGTGACTCCCCGGCACCCTGGAGGGATACGCAGTATTTT. Translating gives CAISDSPAPWRDTQYF.

The chain is built from TRBV29-1 and TRBJ1-2; a weak D match, TRBD1 (5 bases). The CDR3 totals 13 residues. The V end was cut by 6 bases, the J end by 4 bases, with 15 bases between. Germline assignment: CDR1 SQVTM and CDR2 ANQGSEA. The CDR3 loop reads CSVRQLQGYGYTF. The CDR3 DNA reads as TGCAGCGTGCGTCAACTCCAGGGCTATGGCTACACCTTC.

The chain recombines TRBV7-3 with TRBJ2-1; D unclear. The CDR3 has 14 amino acids. Germline-derived CDR1 and CDR2 are SGHTA and FQGTGA. V was shortened by 2 bases and J by 5 bases, with 10 bases between the two germline ends. CDR3 residues: CASSLAGGHNEQFF. The DNA for the CDR3 is TGTGCCAGCAGCTTAGCAGGTGGCCACAATGAGCAGTTCTTC.

The CDR3 DNA sequence: TGTGCCAGCAGCGGGGGCAGGGCGGACGAGACCCAGTACTTC. This codes for CASSGGRADETQYF. This chain links TRBV5-8 with TRBJ2-5, with D possibly matching TRBD1 (6 bases). Per germline, CDR1 SGHTS and CDR2 YDEGEE. Trimming removed 4 bases from V and 5 bases from J, with 15 bases in between. The CDR3 has 14 amino acids.

The V call is TRBV5-1, the J call TRBJ2-1; D gene uncertain. The germline V gene has CDR1 SGHRS and CDR2 YFSETQ. CDR3 length equals 13 residues. Trimming removed 2 bases at V and 3 bases at J, with 6 bases between. CDR3 sequence: CASSLRSYNEQFF. CDR3 bases: TGCGCCAGCAGCTTACGGAGCTACAATGAGCAGTTCTTC.

In nucleotides, the CDR3 is TGTGCCAGCAGCGACGGGACTAGGGGCAGCAATGAGCAGTTCTTC. Translation: CASSDGTRGSNEQFF. This chain connects TRBV9 to TRBJ2-1; the match to TRBD2 covers 8 bases. With 3 bases clipped from V and 6 bases from J, the junction kept 8 bases outside the gene matches. CDR3 size: 15 residues. Per the germline V gene, CDR1 is SGDLS and CDR2 is YYNGEE.

V is TRBV4-1 and J is TRBJ2-5, with 10 nucleotides matching TRBD2. Gene TRBJ2-7 matches the end of the DNA better, so the J call may be wrong. CDR3 size: 15 residues. Germline V CDR1 and CDR2: MGHRA, YSYEKL. CDR3 amino acids: CASSSRTSGTYEQYF. The CDR3 DNA follows: TGCGCCAGCAGCTCCCGGACTAGCGGCACCTACGAGCAGTACTTC.

The J gene is TRBJ2-2, the V gene TRBV4-1; 8 bases align to TRBD1. Per the germline V gene, CDR1 is MGHRA and CDR2 is YSYEKL. This CDR3 spans 16 amino acids. The junction had 12 bases not matched to a gene; V was cut back by 6 bases and J by 6 bases. CDR3 loop: CASSAVAGGFSGELFF. The CDR3 region has the DNA TGCGCCAGCAGTGCCGTGGCAGGGGGCTTCTCCGGGGAGCTGTTTTTT.

The chain uses TRBV2 and TRBJ1-2; 7 bases agree with TRBD1. CDR1 is SNHLY, CDR2 FYNNEI, per germline. The CDR3 consists of 14 residues. The V and J ends lost 5 bases and 6 bases, in that order; junction bases with no gene match: 9. DNA for the CDR3: TGTGCCAGCAGTAAGGGGGCGCGGTCCGATGGCTACACCTTC. Translation: CASSKGARSDGYTF.

The DNA for the CDR3 is TGTGCCAGCGGGGACAGGGGCCCCACAGATACGCAGTATTTT. Translating gives CASGDRGPTDTQYF. The chain has TRBV6-6 and TRBJ2-3, with 10 bases that match TRBD1. Trimming cost V 8 bases and J 2 bases; bases outside gene matches: 4. The CDR3 length is 14 residues. From germline, CDR1 is MNHNY and CDR2 SVGAGI (reference sequence).

The chain uses TRBV2 and TRBJ1-1; no definite D call. Trimming removed 2 bases at V and 3 bases at J, with 10 bases between. This CDR3 spans 14 amino acids. Germline CDR1 SNHLY, CDR2 FYNNEI. As DNA, the CDR3 is TGTGCCAGCAGTGAACTTAGCGGGGACACTGAAGCTTTCTTT. Protein product: CASSELSGDTEAFF.

This clone was detected only a few times. V and J are TRBV27 and TRBJ2-7; 13 bases map to TRBD2. The CDR3 is 15 amino acids. The trim removed 5 bases at V and 5 bases at J, leaving 6 bases unmatched. Germline CDR1 MNHEY, CDR2 SMNVEV (reference sequence). CDR3: CASSPWTSGGHEQYF. In nucleotides, the CDR3 is TGTGCCAGCAGTCCGTGGACTAGCGGGGGCCACGAGCAGTACTTC.

The chain has TRBV18 and TRBJ2-2; 9 bases fit TRBD1. Germline V CDR1 and CDR2: KGHSH, LQKENI. V lost 5 bases to trimming and J lost 6 bases; unmatched junction nucleotides: 4. The CDR3 extends over 14 amino acids. CDR3 region: CASSRGQGSGELFF. The CDR3 DNA reads as TGTGCCAGCTCAAGGGGACAGGGTTCCGGGGAGCTGTTTTTT.

The table lists this clone with a count of one. The chain couples TRBV5-3 to TRBJ1-3, with TRBD1 as a possible D gene (5 bases). TRBV5-3 is sorted into the ORF group, with uncertain function. V lost 4 bases to trimming and J lost 2 bases, with 16 bases between them. The CDR3 contains 16 residues. The chain's CDR3 is CARSLEGGATGNTIYF. The DNA of the CDR3 is TGTGCCAGAAGCCTGGAAGGAGGGGCTACTGGAAACACCATATATTTT.

The chain employs TRBV18 and TRBJ1-2; TRBD1 matches 8 bases. Germline V CDR1 and CDR2: KGHSH, LQKENI. V lost 4 bases, J lost 4 bases, and 11 bases stayed unmatched. CDR3 length: 16 amino acids. This CDR3 is CASSRTATGDFYGYTF. The CDR3 DNA reads as TGTGCCAGCTCACGGACCGCGACAGGGGATTTCTATGGCTACACCTTC.

The chain uses TRBV2 and TRBJ2-4, with no clear D. CDR1 and CDR2 (germline): SNHLY, FYNNEI. Trimming took 2 bases from V and 6 from J, leaving 11 bases between them. This CDR3 is 14 amino acids long. In DNA form, the CDR3 reads TGTGCCAGCAGTGAAACCCAGGTGACAAACATTCAGTACTTC. It translates to CASSETQVTNIQYF.

This chain uses TRBV7-9 with TRBJ2-3, with D possibly matching TRBD2 (5 bases). Per the germline V gene, CDR1 is SEHNR and CDR2 is FQNEAQ (reference sequence). Trimming removed 1 base at V and 5 bases at J, with 13 bases between. This CDR3 is 15 amino acids long. Written as DNA, the CDR3 is TGTGCCAGCAGCTTAGAGTGGGGAGAGGGAGATACGCAGTATTTT. It specifies CASSLEWGEGDTQYF. The full variable domain, its missing parts supplied by reference TRBV7-9 and TRBJ2-3, is DTGVSQNPRHKITKRGQNVTFRCDPISEHNRLYWYRQTLGQGPEFLTYFQNEAQLEKSRLLSDRFSAERPKGSFSTLEIQRTEQGDSAMYLCASSLEWGEGDTQYFGPGTRLTVL.

The chain links TRBV6-5 to TRBJ2-7, with D uncertain. V was clipped by 6 bases and J by 2 bases, with 11 bases between them. CDR3 length: 13 residues. Germline-derived CDR1 and CDR2 are MNHEY and SVGAGI. The CDR3 nucleotides read TGTGCCAGCAGCCGTGGAGAGGCCTACGAGCAGTACTTC. Translating it yields CASSRGEAYEQYF.

This clone was seen a few times. The chain combines TRBV2 with TRBJ1-1; maybe TRBD1 (5 bases). The CDR3 loop spans 14 amino acids. Germline lookup yields CDR1 SNHLY and CDR2 FYNNEI. Trimming removed 6 bases at V and 3 bases at J, with 14 bases between. CDR3 sequence: CASSPYRSYTEAFF. The CDR3 DNA follows: TGTGCCAGCAGCCCATACAGGTCGTACACTGAAGCTTTCTTT. Full variable domain (missing parts from reference TRBV2 and TRBJ1-1): EPEVTQTPSHQVTQMGQEVILRCVPISNHLYFYWYRQILGQKVEFLVSFYNNEISEKSEIFDDQFSVERPDGSNFTLKIRSTKLEDSAMYFCASSPYRSYTEAFFGQGTRLTVV.

This clone was observed a single time. The rearrangement uses TRBV27 and TRBJ2-7; no definite D call. The germline V gene has CDR1 MNHEY and CDR2 SMNVEV (reference sequence). The CDR3 is 12 residues long. Deletions cut 5 bases from V and 4 bases from J, with 9 bases between. CDR3 DNA: TGTGCCAGCAGTCCCATCGGGTACGAGCAGTACTTC. It codes for CASSPIGYEQYF.